The 5 T cell receptor beta chains below all came from one sample that was sequenced in a study of blood T cell repertoires in COVID-19 (dated by TCRdb to 2019 to 2021). The method was the immunoSEQ multiplex PCR assay. TCRdb stores this immuneACCESS table with in-frame sequences only. Part of the clones is absent; in the studies checked, under half of the shortfall reflects unresolved V genes, and no reason is known for the rest. The sample table contains roughly 100,000 clones; only one count was recorded for 92% of them. The ten top clones hold 5.7% of the sample. Material: peripheral blood. These receptors were obtained from a man aged 45 to 65 with active COVID-19.

The chain carries TRBV4-1 and TRBJ1-1, with 7 bases identical to TRBD1. This CDR3 has 18 residues. Germline V gene sequence: CDR1 MGHRA, CDR2 YSYEKL. With V trimmed by 4 bases and J by 2 bases, 16 bases remained unmatched. CDR3 DNA sequence: TGCGCCAGCAGCCCCCTGACAGGGACCTTACCCGAAAACACTGAAGCTTTCTTT. Protein sequence: CASSPLTGTLPENTEAFF.

The V call is TRBV4-2, the J call TRBJ1-2, with 9 positions matching TRBD1. CDR3 length equals 19 residues. With V trimmed by 1 base and J by 0 bases, 12 bases remained unmatched. CDR1 and CDR2 (germline): LGHNA, YNFKEQ. The CDR3 nucleotides read TGTGCCAGCAGCCAAGTCTCCGGGACAGGGTCCGTAGCTAACTATGGCTACACCTTC. Encoded protein: CASSQVSGTGSVANYGYTF.

V and J are TRBV27 and TRBJ2-3; TRBD2 aligns across 9 bases. The length of the CDR3 is 15 residues. The germline V gene encodes CDR1 MNHEY and CDR2 SMNVEV (reference sequence). Trimming cost V 5 bases and J 2 bases; bases outside gene matches: 5. The CDR3 region has the DNA TGTGCCAGCAGTCGGCCTAGCGGGACCACAGATACGCAGTATTTT. Its translation is CASSRPSGTTDTQYF.

V gene TRBV7-9 combines with J gene TRBJ1-2, with D possibly being TRBD1 (5 bases). From germline, CDR1 is SEHNR and CDR2 FQNEAQ (reference sequence). CDR3 size: 15 residues. V shed 7 bases and J shed 7 bases, with 22 bases lying between them. CDR3 residues: CASTSLPRGGSGYTF. CDR3 bases: TGTGCCAGCACCTCTCTACCCCGGGGGGGATCTGGCTACACCTTC.

The rearrangement uses TRBV7-8 and TRBJ1-5, with 7 bases that match TRBD1. Unmatched junction bases numbered 16, after V lost 5 bases and J lost 0 bases. Germline V gene lookup returns CDR1 SGHVS and CDR2 FQNEAQ. This CDR3 spans 19 amino acids. In DNA, the CDR3 is TGTGCCAGCAGCCCGCGGGGGGGGACAGCCGAATATAGCAATCAGCCCCAGCATTTT. Protein: CASSPRGGTAEYSNQPQHF.